This entry lists 2 T cell receptor beta chains sequenced from one sample in a study of shared clonotypes between healthy human individuals. TCRdb keeps only in-frame clones here, not all; method: immunoSEQ multiplex PCR. This table has 150,000 to 200,000 clones, over 50% appearing once. Material: memory CD4+ T cells sorted from blood. Described subset: CD45RA-negative fraction. The receptors derive from a man aged 30 to 39 in good health.

This clone occurred a few times. The chain uses TRBV27 and TRBJ2-1, with D possibly being TRBD1 or TRBD2 (6 bases each). The CDR3 length is 17 residues. Trimming left V 8 bases short and J 4 bases short, with 24 bases between. Germline assignment: CDR1 MNHEY and CDR2 SMNVEV (reference sequence). The CDR3 nucleotides read TGTGCCAGCGGGCCGGGAGAACGAGGGGGAAAATACAATGAGCAGTTCTTC. This gives the protein CASGPGERGGKYNEQFF.

The chain joins TRBV30 to TRBJ2-7, with D possibly matching TRBD1 (7 bases). Trimming cost V 7 bases and J 12 bases, with 19 bases left between them. Per germline, CDR1 GTSNPN and CDR2 SVGIG (reference sequence). The CDR3 is 11 amino acids. CDR3 sequence reads: CAFIWQGGRYF. The DNA of the CDR3 is TGTGCCTTCATTTGGCAGGGGGGTAGGTACTTC.